This T cell receptor (beta chain) stems from a study of blood T cell repertoires in COVID-19. Turning to the study itself: COVID-19 samples collected from the United States, Italy and Spain covered acute and convalescent phases. T cells, B-cell-depleted T cells, or PBMCs provided the cDNA or gDNA that served as material.

This clone has just one count. The CDR3 has 14 amino acids. Trimming left V 0 bases short and J 3 bases short, with 9 bases between. Germline values: CDR1 SGHRS, CDR2 YFSETQ. The data were produced by immunoSEQ multiplex PCR, yet TCRdb's version contains in-frame clones alone and is incomplete. The data show approximately 170,000 clones, approximately 83% seen once. This clonotype was sampled from a human donor with acute or convalescent COVID-19. The donor label of this sample is uncertain. Sequencing used peripheral blood. The J gene is TRBJ1-2, the V gene TRBV5-1; no clear D gene. CDR3 sequence (DNA): TGCGCCAGCAGCTTGGCCCAGGTAGACTATGGCTACACCTTC. It codes for CASSLAQVDYGYTF.